Here is one T cell receptor (beta chain) with its context. The record originates from a study of blood T cell repertoires in COVID-19. The V and J ends lost 7 bases and 3 bases, in that order; junction bases with no gene match: 9. Germline CDR1 and CDR2: SGHTA and FQGNSA. CDR3 length: 15 residues. Method: immunoSEQ multiplex PCR; TCRdb's copy keeps in-frame clones and lacks some. Of tens of thousands of clones in the sample, around four fifths were seen once. Material: peripheral blood. This TCR derives from a man between 70 and 80 years old with acute or convalescent COVID-19. The chain carries TRBV7-2 and TRBJ1-2, with TRBD1 matching over 9 bases. CDR3 bases: TGTGCCAGCAAGATGGACAGGGGCCCCTACTATGGCTACACCTTC. Protein: CASKMDRGPYYGYTF.